This TCR beta chain appears in the sequencing data of a study of Graves' ophthalmopathy and Graves' hyperthyroidism. Whole-study context: There was a collection of peripheral blood at initial diagnosis, before any treatment. General study results and limits: The model flagged ophthalmopathy progression at roughly 71% sensitivity and around 77% specificity.

The length of the CDR3 is 13 residues. CDR1 SNHLY and CDR2 FYNNEI come from the germline V gene. V lost 7 bases to trimming and J lost 7 bases, with 13 bases between them. Amplifying from RNA transcripts, the study obtained TCR beta CDR3 regions. The first-round RT-PCR employed HTBI primers together with the Qiagen OneStep RT-PCR kit. A multiplex PCR was then performed as the second round. TCRdb fed the multiplex PCR reads into MiXCR, producing one record per CDR3 protein. The data show 650,000 to 900,000 distinct CDR3 sequences, 40% seen once. Ophthalmopathy donors were characterized by moderate-to-severe activity, CAS of at least 3, NOSPECS of at least 4, and duration under 3 months. The study excluded patients with other autoimmune diseases, uncontrolled infections, pregnancy or lactation. This clonotype occurred many times. Its antigen remains unidentified.

The receptor was derived from an adult man with Graves' ophthalmopathy. Sequencing input: peripheral blood. The chain combines TRBV2 with TRBJ1-4; D uncertain. CDR3 DNA sequence: TGTGCCAGCAAAGTTGGAAGTAGTGAAAAACTGTTTTTT. Its protein product is CASKVGSSEKLFF.